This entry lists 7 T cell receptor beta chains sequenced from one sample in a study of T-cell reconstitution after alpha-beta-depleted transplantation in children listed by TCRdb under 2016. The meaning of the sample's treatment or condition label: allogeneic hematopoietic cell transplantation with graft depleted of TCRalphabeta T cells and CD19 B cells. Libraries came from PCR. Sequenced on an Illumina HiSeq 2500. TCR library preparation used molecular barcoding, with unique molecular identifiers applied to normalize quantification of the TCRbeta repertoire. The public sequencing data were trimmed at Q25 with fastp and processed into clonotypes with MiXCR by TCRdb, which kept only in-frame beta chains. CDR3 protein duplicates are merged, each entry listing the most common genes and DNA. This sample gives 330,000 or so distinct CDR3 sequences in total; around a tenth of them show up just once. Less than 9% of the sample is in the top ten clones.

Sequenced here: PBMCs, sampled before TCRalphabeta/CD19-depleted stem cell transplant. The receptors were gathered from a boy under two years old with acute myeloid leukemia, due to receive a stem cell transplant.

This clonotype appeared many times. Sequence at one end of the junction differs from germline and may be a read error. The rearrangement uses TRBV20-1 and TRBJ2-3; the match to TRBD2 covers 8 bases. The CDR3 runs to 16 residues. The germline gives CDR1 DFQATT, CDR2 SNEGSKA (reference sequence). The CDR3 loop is CIARAMKRGSTDTQYF. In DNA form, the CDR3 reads TGCATTGCTAGGGCTATGAAGCGGGGGAGCACAGATACGCAGTATTTT.

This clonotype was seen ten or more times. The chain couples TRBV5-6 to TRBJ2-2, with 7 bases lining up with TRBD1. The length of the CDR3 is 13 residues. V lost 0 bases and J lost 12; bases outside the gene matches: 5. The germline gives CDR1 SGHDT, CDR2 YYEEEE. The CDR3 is CASSLVGTVQLFF. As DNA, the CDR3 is TGTGCCAGCAGCTTGGTCGGGACAGTGCAGCTGTTTTTT.

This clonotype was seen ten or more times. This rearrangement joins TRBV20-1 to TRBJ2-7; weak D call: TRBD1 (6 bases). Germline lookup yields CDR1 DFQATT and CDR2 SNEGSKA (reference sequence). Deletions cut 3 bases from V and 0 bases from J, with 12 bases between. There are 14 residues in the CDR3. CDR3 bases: TGCAGTGCTAGGGAAGACAGGAACTCCTACGAGCAGTACTTC. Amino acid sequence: CSAREDRNSYEQYF.

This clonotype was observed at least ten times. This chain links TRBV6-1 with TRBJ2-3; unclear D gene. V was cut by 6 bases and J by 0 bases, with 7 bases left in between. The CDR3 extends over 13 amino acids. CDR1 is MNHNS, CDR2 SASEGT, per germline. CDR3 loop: CASRSTSTDTQYF. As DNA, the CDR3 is TGTGCCAGCAGAAGCACTAGCACAGATACGCAGTATTTT.

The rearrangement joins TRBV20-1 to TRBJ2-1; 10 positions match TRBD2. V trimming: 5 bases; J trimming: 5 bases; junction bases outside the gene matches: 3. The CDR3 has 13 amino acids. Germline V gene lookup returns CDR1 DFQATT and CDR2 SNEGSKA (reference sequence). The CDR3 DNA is TGCAGTGCTGGCGGACTAGCGGACAATGAGCAGTTCTTC. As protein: CSAGGLADNEQFF.

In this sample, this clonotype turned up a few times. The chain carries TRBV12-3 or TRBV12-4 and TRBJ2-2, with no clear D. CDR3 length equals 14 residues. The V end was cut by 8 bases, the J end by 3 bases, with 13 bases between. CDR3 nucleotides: TGTGCCAGCCTTTACGTTTCAGACACCGGGGAGCTGTTTTTT. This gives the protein CASLYVSDTGELFF.

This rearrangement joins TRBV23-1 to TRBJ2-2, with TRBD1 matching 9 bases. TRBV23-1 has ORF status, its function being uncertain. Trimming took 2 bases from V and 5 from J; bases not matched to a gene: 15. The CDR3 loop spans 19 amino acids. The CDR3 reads CASSQPRDRAPGETGELFF. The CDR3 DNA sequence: TGCGCCAGCAGTCAACCCCGGGACAGGGCCCCGGGGGAGACCGGGGAGCTGTTTTTT.